This entry concerns a single T cell receptor (beta chain). Antigen unknown. This sample stems from a study of T cell clonotyping in hematopoietic cell transplantation. Study-level points and caveats: Pathologically expanded recipient clonotypes increased progressively from day 30 to day 180 as diversity fell.

The sample's time point: recipient sample about 28 days before transplant, after cytoreduction. From germline, CDR1 is SGHTA and CDR2 FQGNSA. The germline V and J ends were trimmed by 3 bases and 9 bases, with 15 bases remaining between them. The CDR3 has 15 residues. Libraries were prepared by immunoSEQ multiplex PCR; TCRdb keeps only in-frame clonotypes and omits some of them. The sample includes roughly 30,000 clones, 60% to 85% of them seen just once. The input for sequencing was peripheral blood mononuclear cells, taken before stem cell transplant. The chain combines TRBV7-2 with TRBJ1-6; TRBD1 is a possible D gene (6 bases). The TCR was taken from a woman aged 25 to 45 with chronic myeloid leukemia. Some clones in this sample may be carry-over from other donors' samples. The CDR3 region is CASSFFRGAGSPLHF. As DNA, the CDR3 is TGTGCCAGCAGCTTTTTCAGGGGAGCGGGTTCACCCCTCCACTTT.